This T cell receptor (beta chain) came from a study of blood T cell repertoires in COVID-19. At the level of the study: Sample material is recorded as cDNA or gDNA derived from T cells, B-cell-depleted T cells, or PBMCs.

Measured with immunoSEQ multiplex PCR; TCRdb has only the in-frame clones, and not every one. The table shows roughly 400,000 clones, with around nine tenths occurring only once. Germline values: CDR1 SGHNT, CDR2 YENEEA. Trimming took 5 bases from V and 1 from J, leaving 8 bases between them. The length of the CDR3 is 14 residues. A single count supports this clone. The chain links TRBV11-3 to TRBJ2-2; D remains ambiguous. The TCR sequence derives from a woman aged 18-30 years who had been exposed to COVID-19. The source material was PBMCs or T cells enriched from blood (not recorded which). The CDR3 DNA sequence: TGTGCCAGCAGCATTAGACAGAACACCGGGGAGCTGTTTTTT. This codes for CASSIRQNTGELFF.